The clone carrying this TCR beta chain was counted between two and nine times. Its cognate antigen is unknown. TCRB transcripts that were expressed got sequenced, as all of the isolated RNA had been reverse transcribed. Produced via immunoSEQ multiplex PCR; TCRdb's table is partial and in-frame only. The sample lists about 370,000 clones, 9.5% to 10% seen once, with about 0.63% in the top ten. The sample belongs to a study of beta chain features in type 1 diabetes. Germline CDR1 GTSNPN, CDR2 SVGIG (reference sequence). This CDR3 comprises 15 residues. Trimming removed 0 bases from V and 5 bases from J; junction bases left unmatched: 3. Study-wide findings and caveats: The VDJ junctions of type 1 diabetes patients carried fewer insertions and more deletions. TCRB CDR3s were moderately but significantly shorter in Type 1 diabetes patients in all four CD4+ subsets.

The clonotype was recovered from a man aged 30 to 39 with type 1 diabetes. The chain employs TRBV30 and TRBJ2-3; TRBD2 agrees at 12 bases. Sample: central memory CD4+ T cells from blood. This chain's CDR3 is CAWSVSSGRGDTQYF. The CDR3 DNA reads TGTGCCTGGAGTGTATCTAGCGGGAGGGGAGATACGCAGTATTTT.